Presented here are 23 T cell receptor beta chains from one specimen sequenced in a study of beta chain features in type 1 diabetes. The isolated RNA, all of it, was reverse transcribed, so expressed TCRB transcripts were what got sequenced. Libraries were prepared by immunoSEQ multiplex PCR; TCRdb keeps only in-frame clonotypes and omits some of them. The sample shows approximately 340,000 clones, over 13% of them seen only once. Sequenced sample: naive CD4+ T cells from blood. The receptors were gathered from a woman between 18 and 30 years old in good health.

About this clone: Other DNA sequences of this sample code for an identical CDR3. V gene TRBV30 combines with J gene TRBJ1-5; possibly TRBD1 for D (6 bases). The CDR3 covers 13 residues. The germline V gene encodes CDR1 GTSNPN and CDR2 SVGIG (reference sequence). Trimming shortened V by 1 base and J by 5 bases, and 9 bases separated the two germline ends. The CDR3 sequence is CAWSARGDQPQHF. The DNA of the CDR3 is TGTGCCTGGAGTGCCAGGGGAGATCAGCCCCAGCATTTT.

The chain employs TRBV9 and TRBJ2-5; 13 nucleotides line up with TRBD2. CDR1 SGDLS and CDR2 YYNGEE come from the germline V gene. J gave up 1 base and V 3 bases, and 3 bases lay outside the gene matches. The length of the CDR3 is 16 residues. In DNA, the CDR3 is TGTGCCAGCAGCGCTGGGACTAGCGGGGCCCAAGAGACCCAGTACTTC. As protein: CASSAGTSGAQETQYF.

About this clone: Different DNA sequences within this sample yield the same CDR3. The rearrangement uses TRBV7-2 and TRBJ1-5; D remains unclear. The germline V and J ends were trimmed by 5 bases and 4 bases, with 6 bases remaining between them. CDR1 is SGHTA and CDR2 is FQGNSA in the germline V gene. The CDR3 extends over 12 amino acids. The CDR3 protein is CASSRDNQPQHF. For the CDR3, the DNA is TGTGCCAGCAGCAGAGATAATCAGCCCCAGCATTTT.

The chain has TRBV19 and TRBJ2-7, with 7 bases lining up with TRBD2. This CDR3 is built from 15 residues. V shed 7 bases and J 2 bases; nucleotides not matched to a gene: 11. Germline-derived CDR1 and CDR2 are LNHDA and SQIVND (reference sequence). The CDR3 nucleotides are TGTGCCAGTACCTCAGAGGCTAGCGGTACCTACGAGCAGTACTTC. The encoded protein is CASTSEASGTYEQYF.

The genes are TRBV6-4 and TRBJ2-1; possible D gene TRBD1, 7 bases. Germline V gene lookup returns CDR1 MRHNA and CDR2 SNTAGT. CDR3 length: 15 residues. Between the trimmed V and J ends, which lost 7 bases and 6 bases, there was a span of 19 bases. The CDR3 sequence: CASKSQGEVGNEQFF. The DNA of the CDR3 is TGTGCCAGCAAATCTCAGGGGGAGGTTGGCAATGAGCAGTTCTTC.

This sequence joins TRBV4-2 and TRBJ2-1, with unresolved D. The germline CDR1 and CDR2 sequences are LGHNA and YNFKEQ. Between the trimmed V and J ends, which lost 4 bases and 3 bases, there was a span of 16 bases. This CDR3 is 16 amino acids long. CDR3 in amino acids: CASSRLGSSLYNEQFF. The DNA for the CDR3 is TGTGCCAGCAGCCGCCTAGGCAGTAGCCTCTACAATGAGCAGTTCTTC.

This chain connects TRBV29-1 to TRBJ2-7; 8 positions match TRBD1. V shed 8 bases and J 5 bases; nucleotides not matched to a gene: 8. The CDR3 runs 12 residues. Germline CDR1 is SQVTM and CDR2 is ANQGSEA. CDR3 in DNA: TGCAGCCTGAGGACAGGGTGGGACGAGCAGTACTTC. This codes for CSLRTGWDEQYF.

The chain has TRBV12-5 and TRBJ2-1; 8 nucleotides match TRBD1. V trimming: 1 base; J trimming: 6 bases; junction bases outside the gene matches: 5. Germline lookup yields CDR1 LGHNT and CDR2 FRNRAP. This CDR3 has 15 residues. The CDR3 is CASGLGRQGPNEQFF. CDR3 coding DNA: TGTGCTAGTGGTTTGGGTCGACAGGGGCCCAATGAGCAGTTCTTC.

This clone was observed a handful of times. J is TRBJ2-2 and V is TRBV19; D is undetermined. Trimming stripped 3 bases from V and 4 bases from J, with 12 bases between. The germline CDR1 and CDR2 sequences are LNHDA and SQIVND (reference sequence). The CDR3 totals 15 residues. CDR3 residues: CASSISSRPTGELFF. CDR3 bases: TGTGCCAGTAGTATTTCTAGTCGCCCCACCGGGGAGCTGTTTTTT.

The chain joins TRBV30 to TRBJ2-3; D unresolved. The CDR3 has 13 amino acids. Trimming took off 4 bases at V and 2 bases at J, with 10 bases between the two ends. The germline gives CDR1 GTSNPN, CDR2 SVGIG (reference sequence). The CDR3 spells CAWTAALTDTQYF. DNA of the CDR3: TGTGCCTGGACTGCGGCGCTCACAGATACGCAGTATTTT.

This sequence joins TRBV7-9 and TRBJ2-1; possibly TRBD1 for D (6 bases). CDR3 length: 16 residues. Germline CDR1 SEHNR, CDR2 FQNEAQ (reference sequence). Trimming pared 8 bases from V and 7 bases from J, leaving 24 bases between. CDR3 sequence (DNA): TGTGCCAGCCCCCTCGTAGGGGGAGTAGGGTCGAATGAGCAGTTCTTC. Translated, it gives CASPLVGGVGSNEQFF.

This chain connects TRBV5-1 to TRBJ2-7; 8 bases fit TRBD1. This CDR3 is built from 15 residues. Per the germline V gene, CDR1 is SGHRS and CDR2 is YFSETQ. V lost 4 bases and J lost 7; bases outside the gene matches: 13. CDR3 in amino acids: CASSLGQAALGEQYF. DNA for the CDR3: TGCGCCAGCAGCCTGGGACAGGCGGCCCTGGGGGAGCAGTACTTC.

A few counts support this clone. The chain uses TRBV9 and TRBJ2-5; 14 positions match TRBD2. CDR3 length: 16 amino acids. The germline CDR1 and CDR2 sequences are SGDLS and YYNGEE. V gave up 4 bases and J gave up 5 bases; unmatched junction bases: 7. The CDR3 bases are TGTGCCAGCAGCACGGGACTAGCGGGAGCCCAGGAGACCCAGTACTTC. Protein product: CASSTGLAGAQETQYF.

The table lists this clone with a few counts. V and J are TRBV5-4 and TRBJ2-1; 12 bases are a match to TRBD2. V was clipped by 3 bases and J by 6 bases; unmatched bases: 7. CDR3 length: 16 amino acids. The germline V gene has CDR1 SGHNT and CDR2 YYREEE (reference sequence). The CDR3 nucleotides read TGTGCCAGCAGCTCCCGGACTAGCGGGACTCTCAATGAGCAGTTCTTC. Translated, it gives CASSSRTSGTLNEQFF. Variable domain in full (rest from reference TRBV5-4 and TRBJ2-1): ETGVTQSPTHLIKTRGQQVTLRCSSQSGHNTVSWYQQALGQGPQFIFQYYREEENGRGNFPPRFSGLQFPNYSSELNVNALELDDSALYLCASSSRTSGTLNEQFFGPGTRLTVL.

V usage is TRBV7-3 and J usage is TRBJ1-5; TRBD1 agrees at 7 bases. There are 15 residues in the CDR3. Germline CDR1 reads SGHTA; CDR2 reads FQGTGA. V dropped 5 bases and J dropped 7; count of bases not matched to a gene: 11. DNA for the CDR3: TGTGCCAGCAGCACATCCCGGACAGGCGGACAGCCCCAGCATTTT. This codes for CASSTSRTGGQPQHF.

This clone was counted a few times. V and J are TRBV15 and TRBJ2-5; D might be TRBD2 (5 bases). The CDR3 totals 13 residues. Trimming stripped 1 base from V and 2 bases from J, with 5 bases between. Germline CDR1 is LNHNV and CDR2 is YYDKDF (reference sequence). CDR3 protein: CATSRGLQETQYF. DNA for the CDR3: TGTGCCACCAGCAGAGGACTACAAGAGACCCAGTACTTC.

This clone was seen a handful of times. The chain couples TRBV28 to TRBJ1-1; 10 bases agree with TRBD1. Germline CDR1 and CDR2: MDHEN and SYDVKM. V shed 7 bases, J shed 4 bases, and the junction held 9 bases outside the gene matches. The CDR3 has 15 amino acids. CDR3 amino acids: CASIGQGDGSTEAFF. The CDR3 region has the DNA TGTGCCAGCATCGGACAGGGGGACGGTAGCACTGAAGCTTTCTTT.

The chain employs TRBV28 and TRBJ2-7, with 7 bases that match TRBD1. The CDR3 consists of 16 residues. After removal of 6 bases from V and 1 base from J, the junction contained 12 bases not matched to a gene. Germline V lookup: CDR1 MDHEN, CDR2 SYDVKM. CDR3 sequence reads: CASSLPRDSLSYEQYF. The CDR3 DNA sequence: TGTGCCAGCAGCTTACCTCGGGACAGCCTATCCTACGAGCAGTACTTC.

This clone was counted only a few times. The V and J genes are TRBV7-9 and TRBJ2-7; TRBD1 matches at 7 bases. The CDR3 has 14 residues. Trimming removed 5 bases from V and 1 base from J; junction bases left unmatched: 5. Germline CDR1 is SEHNR and CDR2 is FQNEAQ (reference sequence). The CDR3 loop reads CASSLNRGSYEQYF. DNA of the CDR3: TGTGCCAGCAGCCTAAACAGGGGATCCTACGAGCAGTACTTC.

This clone was seen only a few times. The chain uses TRBV7-2 and TRBJ2-5; unclear D gene. Trimming removed 2 bases at V and 5 bases at J, with 15 bases between. Germline V gives CDR1 SGHTA, CDR2 FQGNSA. CDR3 length: 15 amino acids. CDR3 loop: CASSLNAIPRETQYF. The CDR3 DNA sequence: TGTGCCAGCAGCTTAAACGCCATCCCGAGGGAGACCCAGTACTTC. The full variable domain, in which reference TRBV7-2 and TRBJ2-5 provide the parts outside the CDR3, is GAGVSQSPSNKVTEKGKDVELRCDPISGHTALYWYRQSLGQGLEFLIYFQGNSAPDKSGLPSDRFSAERTGGSVSTLTIQRTQQEDSAVYLCASSLNAIPRETQYFGPGTRLLVL.

This chain uses TRBV6-6 with TRBJ2-3; a possible D gene is TRBD2 (5 bases). The length of the CDR3 is 15 residues. The V end was cut by 5 bases, the J end by 2 bases, with 14 bases between. Germline V gives CDR1 MNHNY, CDR2 SVGAGI (reference sequence). The CDR3 loop is CASSTLARLTDTQYF. The CDR3 coding sequence is TGTGCCAGCAGTACCCTAGCAAGACTCACAGATACGCAGTATTTT.

This clone was detected only a few times. The rearrangement joins TRBV30 to TRBJ1-2; D gene uncertain. The CDR3 is 11 amino acids. Germline CDR1 GTSNPN, CDR2 SVGIG (reference sequence). Between the trimmed V and J ends, which lost 2 bases and 4 bases, there was a span of 5 bases. CDR3 nucleotides: TGTGCCTGGAGTCTTCGCTATGGCTACACCTTC. This gives the protein CAWSLRYGYTF. Looking up the rest from reference TRBV30 and TRBJ1-2 gives the full variable domain: SQTIHQWPATLVQPVGSPLSLECTVEGTSNPNLYWYRQAAGRGLQLLFYSVGIGQISSEVPQNLSASRPQDRQFILSSKKLLLSDSGFYLCAWSLRYGYTFGSGTRLTVV.

This clone has only a few counts. The genes are TRBV28 and TRBJ2-7; TRBD2 agrees at 7 bases. The junction had 4 bases not matched to a gene; V was cut back by 2 bases and J by 0 bases. Germline assignment: CDR1 MDHEN and CDR2 SYDVKM. The CDR3 totals 15 residues. In DNA, the CDR3 is TGTGCCAGCAGTTTAGTGGCTAGCGGCTCCTACGAGCAGTACTTC. Translated: CASSLVASGSYEQYF.